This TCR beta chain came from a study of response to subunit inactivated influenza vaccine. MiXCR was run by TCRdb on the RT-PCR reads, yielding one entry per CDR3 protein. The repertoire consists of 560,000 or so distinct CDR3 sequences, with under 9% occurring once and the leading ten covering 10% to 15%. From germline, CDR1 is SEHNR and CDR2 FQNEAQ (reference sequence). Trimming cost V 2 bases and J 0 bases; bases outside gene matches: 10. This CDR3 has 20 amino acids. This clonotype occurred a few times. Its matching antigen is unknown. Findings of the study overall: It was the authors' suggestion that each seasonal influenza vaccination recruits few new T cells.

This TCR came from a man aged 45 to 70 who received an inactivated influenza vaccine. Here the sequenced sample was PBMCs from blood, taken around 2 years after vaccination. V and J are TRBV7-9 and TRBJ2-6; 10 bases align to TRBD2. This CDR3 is CASSLRAAGLASSGANVLTF. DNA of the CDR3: TGTGCCAGCAGCTTAAGGGCCGCGGGACTAGCGAGCTCTGGGGCCAACGTCCTGACTTTC.